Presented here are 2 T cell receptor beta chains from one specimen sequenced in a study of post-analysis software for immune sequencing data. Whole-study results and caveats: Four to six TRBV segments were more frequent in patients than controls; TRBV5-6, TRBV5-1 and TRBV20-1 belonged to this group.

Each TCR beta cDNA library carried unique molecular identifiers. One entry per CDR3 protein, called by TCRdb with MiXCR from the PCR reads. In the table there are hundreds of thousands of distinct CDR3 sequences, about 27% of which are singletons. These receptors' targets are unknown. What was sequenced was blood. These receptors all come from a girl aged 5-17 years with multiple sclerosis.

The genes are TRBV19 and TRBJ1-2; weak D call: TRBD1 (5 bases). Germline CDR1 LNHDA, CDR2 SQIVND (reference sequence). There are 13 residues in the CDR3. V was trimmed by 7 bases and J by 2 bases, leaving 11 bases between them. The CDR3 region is CASKATVNYGYTF. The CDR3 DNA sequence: TGTGCCAGTAAAGCGACAGTAAACTATGGCTACACCTTC.

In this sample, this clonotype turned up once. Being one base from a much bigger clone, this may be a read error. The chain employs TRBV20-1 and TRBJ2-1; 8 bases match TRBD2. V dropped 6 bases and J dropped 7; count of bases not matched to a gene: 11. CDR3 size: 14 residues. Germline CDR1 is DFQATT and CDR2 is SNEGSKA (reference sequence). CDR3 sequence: CSAERAGVENEQFF. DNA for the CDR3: TGCAGTGCCGAGCGAGCGGGAGTTGAGAATGAGCAGTTCTTC.